These T cell receptor beta chains were read from a single sample in a study of OX40 agonist ivuxolimab in advanced cancers. Sequencing used immunoSEQ multiplex PCR; TCRdb keeps in-frame clones, though not all of them. The sample holds approximately 22,000 clones, approximately 86% seen once. The starting material was CD4+ or CD8+ T cells sorted from blood, obtained in a trial of the OX40 agonist ivuxolimab. Receptors originate from an adult with an advanced solid tumor such as melanoma, head and neck, liver or kidney cancer. CDR3s include the opening cysteine and the closing phenylalanine or tryptophan. Each record gives: V gene, CDR3 length, J gene, CDR3 protein.

v_call: TRBV6-1; cdr3_length: 15; j_call: TRBJ2-5; cdr3_aa: CASNSQAGGIETQYF
v_call: TRBV27; cdr3_length: 17; j_call: TRBJ1-4; cdr3_aa: CASRPFGVGVSNEKLFF
v_call: TRBV30; cdr3_length: 12; j_call: TRBJ2-7; cdr3_aa: CAWSVQSNEQYF
v_call: TRBV5-1; cdr3_length: 16; j_call: TRBJ2-3; cdr3_aa: CASSLEPAVGPDTQYF
v_call: TRBV2; cdr3_length: 15; j_call: TRBJ1-3; cdr3_aa: CASSRTPVPGNTIYF
v_call: TRBV19; cdr3_length: 15; j_call: TRBJ1-1; cdr3_aa: CASSPGQELNTEAFF
v_call: TRBV6-1; cdr3_length: 16; j_call: TRBJ1-5; cdr3_aa: CASSELKGGGNQPQHF
v_call: TRBV14; cdr3_length: 16; j_call: TRBJ1-6; cdr3_aa: CASSQWGTDYNSPLHF
v_call: TRBV28; cdr3_length: 14; j_call: TRBJ2-7; cdr3_aa: CASRGTGEGYEQYF
v_call: TRBV7-9; cdr3_length: 16; j_call: TRBJ2-1; cdr3_aa: CASSGLAGAVYNEQFF
v_call: TRBV11-3; cdr3_length: 14; j_call: TRBJ2-1; cdr3_aa: CASSLTSGRYEQFF
v_call: TRBV5-1; cdr3_length: 17; j_call: TRBJ2-7; cdr3_aa: CASSSPSGTSGSYEQYF
v_call: TRBV11-2; cdr3_length: 13; j_call: TRBJ2-1; cdr3_aa: CASSERANNEQFF
v_call: TRBV6-5; cdr3_length: 15; j_call: TRBJ1-4; cdr3_aa: CASRTGGGLAEKLFF
v_call: TRBV4-1; cdr3_length: 14; j_call: TRBJ2-1; cdr3_aa: CASSQAQQGREQFF
v_call: TRBV11-3; cdr3_length: 14; j_call: TRBJ2-7; cdr3_aa: CASSLAGTEDEQYF
v_call: TRBV19; cdr3_length: 13; j_call: TRBJ1-1; cdr3_aa: CATDRGWASEAFF
v_call: TRBV10-3; cdr3_length: 13; j_call: TRBJ2-7; cdr3_aa: CAIGERIQHEQYF
v_call: TRBV6-6; cdr3_length: 15; j_call: TRBJ2-1; cdr3_aa: CASSAASGRGNEQFF
v_call: TRBV27; cdr3_length: 16; j_call: TRBJ2-7; cdr3_aa: CASSPTSGTATYEQYF
v_call: TRBV15; cdr3_length: 13; j_call: TRBJ1-4; cdr3_aa: CATSRAGDEKLFF
v_call: TRBV21-1; cdr3_length: 15; j_call: TRBJ1-5; cdr3_aa: CASSSRIYSNQPQHF
v_call: TRBV9; cdr3_length: 13; j_call: TRBJ2-5; cdr3_aa: CASSRAPQETQYF
v_call: TRBV4-1; cdr3_length: 16; j_call: TRBJ1-1; cdr3_aa: CASSQDPSSMNTEAFF
v_call: TRBV7-9; cdr3_length: 15; j_call: TRBJ2-7; cdr3_aa: CASSPAARGESEQYF
v_call: TRBV15; cdr3_length: 14; j_call: TRBJ2-1; cdr3_aa: CATSQGAGGDEQFF
v_call: TRBV5-6; cdr3_length: 18; j_call: TRBJ2-3; cdr3_aa: CASSPGLAGGPGPDTQYF
v_call: TRBV27; cdr3_length: 15; j_call: TRBJ2-1; cdr3_aa: CASSSAAGNYNEQFF
v_call: TRBV4-1; cdr3_length: 14; j_call: TRBJ2-7; cdr3_aa: CASRNGTGPREQYF
v_call: TRBV30; cdr3_length: 13; j_call: TRBJ2-1; cdr3_aa: CAWSGGSYNEQFF
v_call: TRBV7-8; cdr3_length: 15; j_call: TRBJ2-5; cdr3_aa: CASSLYRTGQETQYF
v_call: TRBV7-9; cdr3_length: 16; j_call: TRBJ2-1; cdr3_aa: CASSLQASPPYNEQFF
v_call: TRBV11-2; cdr3_length: 13; j_call: TRBJ2-2; cdr3_aa: CASSSQGSGELFF